This TCR beta chain was sequenced in a study of beta chain features in type 1 diabetes. At the level of the study: When patients were set against healthy donors, age, gender and cell yields were similar.

Study-level findings and limits: For patients and controls alike, PCR might favor shorter templates to the same degree.

The entirety of the isolated RNA underwent reverse transcription, so expressed TCRB transcripts were sequenced. Libraries were prepared by immunoSEQ multiplex PCR; TCRdb keeps only in-frame clonotypes and omits some of them. This sample has some 220,000 clones, with 9.5% to 13% found just once. This clone was seen only a few times. Its antigen is unknown. The source is a man between 18 and 35 years old in good health. Input material: central memory CD4+ T cells from blood.

DNA of the CDR3: TGTGCCAGCAGTCTTCTACTAGCGGGAGATTCGGCAGATACGCAGTATTTT. Translation: CASSLLLAGDSADTQYF. The V call is TRBV28, the J call TRBJ2-3; TRBD2 matches at 11 bases. V shed 5 bases and J 4 bases; nucleotides not matched to a gene: 11. The germline CDR1 and CDR2 sequences are MDHEN and SYDVKM. The CDR3 consists of 17 residues.